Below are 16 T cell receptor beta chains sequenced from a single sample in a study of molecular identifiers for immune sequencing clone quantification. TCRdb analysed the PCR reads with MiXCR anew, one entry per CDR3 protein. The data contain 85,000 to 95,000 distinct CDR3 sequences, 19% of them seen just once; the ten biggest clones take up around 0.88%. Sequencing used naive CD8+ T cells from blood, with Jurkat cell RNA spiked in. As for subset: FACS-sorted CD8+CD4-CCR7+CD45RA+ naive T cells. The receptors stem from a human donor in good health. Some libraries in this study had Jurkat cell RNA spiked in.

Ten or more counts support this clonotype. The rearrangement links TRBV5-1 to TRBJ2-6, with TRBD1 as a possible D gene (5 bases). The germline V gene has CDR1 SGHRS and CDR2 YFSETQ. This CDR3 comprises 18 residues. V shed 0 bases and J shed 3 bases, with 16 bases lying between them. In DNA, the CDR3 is TGCGCCAGCAGCTTGGAAGGGGTCTATTCGATTGGGGCCAACGTCCTGACTTTC. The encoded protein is CASSLEGVYSIGANVLTF.

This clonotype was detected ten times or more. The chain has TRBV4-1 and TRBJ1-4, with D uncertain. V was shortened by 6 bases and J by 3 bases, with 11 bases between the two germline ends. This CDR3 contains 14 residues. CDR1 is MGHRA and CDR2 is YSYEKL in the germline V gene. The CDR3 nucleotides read TGCGCCAGCAGTCTACTGGGAGCTAATGAAAAACTGTTTTTT. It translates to CASSLLGANEKLFF.

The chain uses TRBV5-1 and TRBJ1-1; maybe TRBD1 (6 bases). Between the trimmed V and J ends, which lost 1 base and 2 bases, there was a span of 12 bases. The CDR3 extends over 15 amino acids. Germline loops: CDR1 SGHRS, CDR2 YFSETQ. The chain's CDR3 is CASSLLKGGNTEAFF. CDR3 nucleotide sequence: TGCGCCAGCAGCTTGCTTAAGGGGGGCAACACTGAAGCTTTCTTT.

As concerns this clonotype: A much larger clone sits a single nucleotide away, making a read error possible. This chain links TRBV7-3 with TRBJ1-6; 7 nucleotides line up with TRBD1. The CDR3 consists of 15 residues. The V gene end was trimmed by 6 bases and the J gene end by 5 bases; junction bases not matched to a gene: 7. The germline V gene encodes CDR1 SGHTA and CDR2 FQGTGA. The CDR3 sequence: CASSSTGSHNSPLHF. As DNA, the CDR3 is TGTGCCAGCAGTTCGACAGGGAGCCATAATTCACCCCTCCACTTT.

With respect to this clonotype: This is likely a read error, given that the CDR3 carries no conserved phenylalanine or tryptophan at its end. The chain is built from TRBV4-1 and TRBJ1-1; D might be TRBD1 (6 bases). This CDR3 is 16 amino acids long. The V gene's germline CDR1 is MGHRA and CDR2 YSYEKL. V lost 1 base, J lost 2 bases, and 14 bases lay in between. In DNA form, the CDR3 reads TGCGCCAGCAGCCAAGGGACAGCCTTCGGAAACACTGAAGCTTTCCTT. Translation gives CASSQGTAFGNTEAFL.

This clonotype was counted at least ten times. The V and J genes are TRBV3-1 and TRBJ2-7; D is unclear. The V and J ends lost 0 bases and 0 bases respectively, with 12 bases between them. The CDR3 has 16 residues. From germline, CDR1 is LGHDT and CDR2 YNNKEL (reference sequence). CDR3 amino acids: CASSQDRPTYSYEQYF. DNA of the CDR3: TGTGCCAGCAGCCAAGATCGCCCTACCTACTCCTACGAGCAGTACTTC.

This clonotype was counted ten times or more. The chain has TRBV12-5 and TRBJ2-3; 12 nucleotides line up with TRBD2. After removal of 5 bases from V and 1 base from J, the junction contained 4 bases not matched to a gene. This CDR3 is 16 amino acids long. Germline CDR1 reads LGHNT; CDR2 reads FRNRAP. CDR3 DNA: TGTGCTAGTGGTATCGGACTAGCGGGACGCACAGATACGCAGTATTTT. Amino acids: CASGIGLAGRTDTQYF.

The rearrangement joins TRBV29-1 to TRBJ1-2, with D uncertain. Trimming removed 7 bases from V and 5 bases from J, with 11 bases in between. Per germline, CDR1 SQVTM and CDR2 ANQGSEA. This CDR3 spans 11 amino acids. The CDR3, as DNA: TGCAGCGCCACGGCTTCTTATGGCTACACCTTC. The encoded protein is CSATASYGYTF. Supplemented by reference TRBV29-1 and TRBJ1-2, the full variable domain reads SAVISQKPSRDICQRGTSLTIQCQVDSQVTMMFWYRQQPGQSLTLIATANQGSEATYESGFVIDKFPISRPNLTFSTLTVSNMSPEDSSIYLCSATASYGYTFGSGTRLTVV.

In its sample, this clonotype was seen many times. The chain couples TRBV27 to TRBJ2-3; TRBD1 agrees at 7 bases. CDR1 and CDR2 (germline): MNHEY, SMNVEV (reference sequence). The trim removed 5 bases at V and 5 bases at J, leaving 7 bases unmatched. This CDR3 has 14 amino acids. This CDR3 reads CASSQRTGEDTQYF. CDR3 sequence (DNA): TGTGCCAGCAGTCAAAGGACAGGAGAAGATACGCAGTATTTT.

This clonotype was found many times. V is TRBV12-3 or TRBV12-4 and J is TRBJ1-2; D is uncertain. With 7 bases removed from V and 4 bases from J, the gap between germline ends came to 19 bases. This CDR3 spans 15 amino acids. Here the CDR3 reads CASTRGFFGFYGYTF. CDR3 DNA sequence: TGTGCCAGCACCCGAGGGTTTTTTGGATTCTATGGCTACACCTTC.

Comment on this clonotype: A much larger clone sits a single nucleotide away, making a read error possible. CDR3 region: CASSRAAGGLELHF. DNA for the CDR3: TGTGCCAGCAGCAGAGCAGCGGGGGGCCTCGAGTTGCACTTC. The chain recombines TRBV7-2 with TRBJ2-7; 9 nucleotides match TRBD2. Germline V lookup: CDR1 SGHTA, CDR2 FQGNSA. The CDR3 is made up of 14 amino acids.

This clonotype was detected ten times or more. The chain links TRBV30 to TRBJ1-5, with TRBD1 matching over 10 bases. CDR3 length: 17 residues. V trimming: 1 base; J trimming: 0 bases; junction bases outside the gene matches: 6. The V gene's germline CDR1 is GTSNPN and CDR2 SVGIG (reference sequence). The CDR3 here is CAWSEGQGIYSNQPQHF. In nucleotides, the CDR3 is TGTGCCTGGAGTGAGGGACAGGGGATCTATAGCAATCAGCCCCAGCATTTT.

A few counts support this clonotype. The CDR3 protein is CASTSTGGPADTQYF. The CDR3 DNA sequence: TGTGCCAGTACCTCCACGGGGGGGCCGGCAGATACGCAGTATTTT. This chain joins TRBV19 and TRBJ2-3; 8 bases fit TRBD2. This CDR3 spans 15 amino acids. Germline V gene lookup returns CDR1 LNHDA and CDR2 SQIVND (reference sequence). With V trimmed by 7 bases and J by 4 bases, 10 bases remained unmatched.

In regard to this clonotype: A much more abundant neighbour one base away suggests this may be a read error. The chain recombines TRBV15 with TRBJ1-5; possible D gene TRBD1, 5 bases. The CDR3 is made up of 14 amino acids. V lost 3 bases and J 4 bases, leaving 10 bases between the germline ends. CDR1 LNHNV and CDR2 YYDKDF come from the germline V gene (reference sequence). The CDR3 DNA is TGTGCCACCAGCAGTCACCAGGGAAATCAGCCCCAGCATTTT. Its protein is CATSSHQGNQPQHF. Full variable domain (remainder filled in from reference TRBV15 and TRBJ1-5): DAMVIQNPRYQVTQFGKPVTLSCSQTLNHNVMYWYQQKSSQAPKLLFHYYDKDFNNEADTPDNFQSRRPNTSFCFLDIRSPGLGDTAMYLCATSSHQGNQPQHFGDGTRLSIL.

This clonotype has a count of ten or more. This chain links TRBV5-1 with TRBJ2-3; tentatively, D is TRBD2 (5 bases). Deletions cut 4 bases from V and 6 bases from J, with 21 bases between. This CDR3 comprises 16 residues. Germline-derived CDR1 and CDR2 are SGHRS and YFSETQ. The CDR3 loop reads CASSPESGWSPDTQYF. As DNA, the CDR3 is TGCGCCAGCAGCCCCGAGTCGGGGTGGAGTCCCGATACGCAGTATTTT.

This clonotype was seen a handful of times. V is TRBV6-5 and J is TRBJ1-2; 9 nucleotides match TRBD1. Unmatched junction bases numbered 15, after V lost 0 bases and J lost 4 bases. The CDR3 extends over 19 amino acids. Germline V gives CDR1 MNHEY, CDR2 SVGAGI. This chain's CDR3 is CASSYSRTGADFLIYGYTF. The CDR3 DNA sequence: TGTGCCAGCAGTTACTCTCGGACAGGGGCCGATTTCTTGATCTATGGCTACACCTTC.